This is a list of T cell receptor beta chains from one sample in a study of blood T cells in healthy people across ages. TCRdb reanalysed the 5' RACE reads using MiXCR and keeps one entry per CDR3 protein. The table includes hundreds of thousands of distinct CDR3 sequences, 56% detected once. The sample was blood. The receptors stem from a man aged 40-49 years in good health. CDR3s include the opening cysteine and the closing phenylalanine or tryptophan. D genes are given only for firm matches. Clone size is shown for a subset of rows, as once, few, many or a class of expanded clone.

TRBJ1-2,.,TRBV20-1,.,TGCAGTGCCGCGGGGTCTAACTATGGCTACACCTTC,CSAAGSNYGYTF
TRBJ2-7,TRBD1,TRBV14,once,TGTGCCAGCAGCCAACCGGGACAGGGGGCCTACGAGCAGTACTTC,CASSQPGQGAYEQYF
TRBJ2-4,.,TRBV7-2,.,TGTGCCAGCAGCTCCCCCACCCTTCGGGGAAAGCAGTACTTC,CASSSPTLRGKQYF
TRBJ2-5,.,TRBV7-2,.,TGTGCCAGCAGCTCCCGAGGAGCCAGACAAGAGACCCAGTACTTC,CASSSRGARQETQYF
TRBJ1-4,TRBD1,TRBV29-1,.,TGCAGCGTCGCGCGGACAGGGAGAGGTGAAAAACTGTTTTTT,CSVARTGRGEKLFF
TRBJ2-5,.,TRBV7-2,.,TGTGCCAGCAGCTTAGTGGGGACAACACAAGAGACCCAGTACTTC,CASSLVGTTQETQYF
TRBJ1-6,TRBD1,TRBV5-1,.,TGCGCCAGCAGCTGGGGGGACAGCTCCTATAATTCACCCCTCCACTTT,CASSWGDSSYNSPLHF
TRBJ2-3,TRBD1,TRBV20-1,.,TGCAGTGCTACGGACAGGGCCCCAAGGGGTACGCAGTATTTT,CSATDRAPRGTQYF
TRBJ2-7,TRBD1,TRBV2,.,TGTGCCAGCAGCCCGCGACAGGGGCCCGAGCAGTACTTC,CASSPRQGPEQYF
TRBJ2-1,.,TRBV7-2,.,TGTGCCAGCAGCTCCCAGAGGGCCCAGAATGAGCAGTTCTTC,CASSSQRAQNEQFF
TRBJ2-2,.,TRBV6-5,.,TGTGCCAGCAGTTCTGGGCAGGGGGGCTACGGGGAGCTGTTTTTT,CASSSGQGGYGELFF
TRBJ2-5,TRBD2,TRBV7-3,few,TGTGCCAGCAGCCCAGGACTAGCGTTAGTCGAGACCCAGTACTTC,CASSPGLALVETQYF
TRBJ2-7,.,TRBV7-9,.,TGTGCCAGCAGGAAACGGGACAAATTCGAGCAGTACTTC,CASRKRDKFEQYF
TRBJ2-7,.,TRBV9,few,TGTGCCAGCAGCGTAGGGCTAACCTACTCCTACGAGCAGTACTTC,CASSVGLTYSYEQYF
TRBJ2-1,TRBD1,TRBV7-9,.,TGTGCCAGCAGCGATCGACGGACAGGGACCTTCAATGAGCAGTTCTTC,CASSDRRTGTFNEQFF
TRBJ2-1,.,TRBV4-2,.,TGTGCCAGCAGCCAAGATGGGGGGACAGCCTACAATGAGCAGTTCTTC,CASSQDGGTAYNEQFF
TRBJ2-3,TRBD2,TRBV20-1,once,TGCAGTGCCAGTAGCGGGGCCCAGCTACCAGATACGCAGTATTTT,CSASSGAQLPDTQYF
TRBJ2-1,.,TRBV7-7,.,TGTGCCAGCAGCTCCCCCCCGGTTGGGATGGATGAGCAGTTCTTC,CASSSPPVGMDEQFF
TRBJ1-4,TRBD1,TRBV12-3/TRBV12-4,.,TGTGCCAGCAGTTGGGGACAGGGAGGTGAAAAACTGTTTTTT,CASSWGQGGEKLFF
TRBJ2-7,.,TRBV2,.,TGTGCCAGCAGTGGGCCCGAGCAGTACTTC,CASSGPEQYF
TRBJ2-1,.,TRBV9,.,TGTGCCAGCAGCGTAGGAGTTCAAGGGGCGGACAATGAGCAGTTCTTC,CASSVGVQGADNEQFF
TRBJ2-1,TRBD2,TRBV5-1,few,TGCGCCAGCAGCAGGGGACTAGCGGAAATCACGCAGTTCTTC,CASSRGLAEITQFF
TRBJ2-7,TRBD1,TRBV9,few,TGTGCCAGCAGTTACGGGGACAGGGCGGGCGGGCAGTACTTC,CASSYGDRAGGQYF
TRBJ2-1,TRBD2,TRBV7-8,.,TGTGCCAGCAGCAAAACTAGCGGGAGGTTTTACAATGAGCAGTTCTTC,CASSKTSGRFYNEQFF
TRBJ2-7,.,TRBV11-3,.,TGTGCCAGCAGCACTAGACAGGCGTCTAGGGGCTACGAGCAGTACTTC,CASSTRQASRGYEQYF
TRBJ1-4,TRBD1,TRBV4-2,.,TGTGCCAGCAGCCAAGATCGGGGGACAGGGGATCTCAGTCGCGAAAAACTGTTTTTT,CASSQDRGTGDLSREKLFF
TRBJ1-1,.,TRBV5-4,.,TGTGCCAGCAGCTCCGAGGGGAACACTGAAGCTTTCTTT,CASSSEGNTEAFF
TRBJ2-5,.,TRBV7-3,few,TGTGCCAGCAGTTATAGGACGTACCAAGAGACCCAGTACTTC,CASSYRTYQETQYF
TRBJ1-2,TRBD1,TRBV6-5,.,TGTGCCAGCACCGTGGGACAGGGAAATGCTGGCTACACCTTC,CASTVGQGNAGYTF
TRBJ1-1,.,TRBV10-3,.,TGTGCCATCAGTGAGGCCGATCCGGCCCAAGCTTTCTTT,CAISEADPAQAFF
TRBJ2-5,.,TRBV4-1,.,TGCGCCAGCAGCCAACAACAGGGGAGGATAGAGACCCAGTACTTC,CASSQQQGRIETQYF
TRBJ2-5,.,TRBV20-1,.,TGCAGTGCCCGAGGGAGTAGCAGGAACCAAGAGACCCAGTACTTC,CSARGSSRNQETQYF
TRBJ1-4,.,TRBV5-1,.,TGCGCCAGCAGCATTGCTGGTACGTCGGATGAAAAACTGTTTTTT,CASSIAGTSDEKLFF
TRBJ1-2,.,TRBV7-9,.,TGTGCCAGCAGCTTCCCGGGGGCAGCAACGGATGGCTACACCTTC,CASSFPGAATDGYTF
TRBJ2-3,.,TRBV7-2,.,TGTGCCAGCAGCTCTCCCAGCGGGGGACAGACGCAGTATTTT,CASSSPSGGQTQYF
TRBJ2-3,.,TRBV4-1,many,TGCGCCAGCAGTGCGGGATTGGCAGATACGCAGTATTTT,CASSAGLADTQYF
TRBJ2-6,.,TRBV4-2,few,TGTGCCAGCAGCTTTTTGGTATCTGGGGCCAACGTCCTGACTTTC,CASSFLVSGANVLTF
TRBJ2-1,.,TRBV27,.,TGTGCCAGCAGTTTAGGGGTAGCGGACCTTTACAATGAGCAGTTCTTC,CASSLGVADLYNEQFF
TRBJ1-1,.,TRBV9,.,TGTGCCAGCAGCGTGGGACACCTATTTCCCTCTTCCGCTTTGCCAGCCTACCCGGCGGGAGCTTTCTTT,CASSVGHLFPSSALPAYPAGAFF
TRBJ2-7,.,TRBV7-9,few,TGTGCCAGCAGTTCAATCCGGGACTCCGAGTCTATCCGTTCCTACGAGCAGTACTTC,CASSSIRDSESIRSYEQYF
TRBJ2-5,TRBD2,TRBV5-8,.,TGTGCCAGCAGCAGAGTCCTAGCGGGGTACCAAGAGACCCAGTACTTC,CASSRVLAGYQETQYF
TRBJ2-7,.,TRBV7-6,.,TGTGCCAGCAGCTTAGCGACAGGAAGCTCCTACGAGCAGTACTTC,CASSLATGSSYEQYF
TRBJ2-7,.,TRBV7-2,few,TGTGCCAGCAGCTGGGCGGGCCACACCTACAATGAGCAGTACTTC,CASSWAGHTYNEQYF
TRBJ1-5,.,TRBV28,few,TGTGCCAGCAGTCTAGGGACAAATAGCAATCAGCCCCAGCATTTT,CASSLGTNSNQPQHF
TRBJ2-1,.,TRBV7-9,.,TGTGCCATTGAACAGGGAAATGAGCAGTTCTTC,CAIEQGNEQFF
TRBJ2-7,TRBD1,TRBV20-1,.,TGCAGTGCTAGCCACAGGGGTGGCTCCTACGAGCAGTACTTC,CSASHRGGSYEQYF
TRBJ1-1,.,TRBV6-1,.,TGTGCCAGCAGTGTCGGGCAAGGAGGTCTAGCTTTCTTT,CASSVGQGGLAFF
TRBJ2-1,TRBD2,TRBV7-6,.,TGTGCCAGCAGCTTAGTGGTTCGTCTAGCGGGAGGTTCCCACAATGAGCAGTTCTTC,CASSLVVRLAGGSHNEQFF
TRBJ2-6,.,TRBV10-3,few,TGTGCCATCAGTGACGTCTCTGGGGCCAACGTCCTGACTTTC,CAISDVSGANVLTF